This entry features one TCR beta chain sequence. Different DNA sequences within this sample yield the same CDR3. CDR3 length: 13 residues. V lost 1 base and J lost 1; bases outside the gene matches: 0. CDR1 and CDR2 from the germline V gene are GTSNPN and SVGIG (reference sequence). This sample was taken from a study of blood T cell repertoires in COVID-19. Study information: The United States, Italy and Spain provided the acute and convalescent COVID-19 samples. Sources were T cells, B-cell-depleted T cells, or PBMCs; the material itself was cDNA or gDNA.

In the authors' methods: Amplification with reference gene primers provided the estimates of nucleated cell counts. Libraries were prepared by immunoSEQ multiplex PCR; TCRdb keeps only in-frame clonotypes and omits some of them. V and J calls and clone size follow that table, whereas D and trimming were derived from the DNA. Of roughly 330,000 clones listed, 83% are singletons. The TCR comes from a woman aged 50 to 60 with acute or convalescent COVID-19. Sequenced sample: peripheral blood. The V and J genes are TRBV30 and TRBJ1-1; 7 positions agree with TRBD1. The CDR3 sequence: CAWSGTGNTEAFF. DNA of the CDR3: TGTGCCTGGAGTGGGACAGGGAACACTGAAGCTTTCTTT.